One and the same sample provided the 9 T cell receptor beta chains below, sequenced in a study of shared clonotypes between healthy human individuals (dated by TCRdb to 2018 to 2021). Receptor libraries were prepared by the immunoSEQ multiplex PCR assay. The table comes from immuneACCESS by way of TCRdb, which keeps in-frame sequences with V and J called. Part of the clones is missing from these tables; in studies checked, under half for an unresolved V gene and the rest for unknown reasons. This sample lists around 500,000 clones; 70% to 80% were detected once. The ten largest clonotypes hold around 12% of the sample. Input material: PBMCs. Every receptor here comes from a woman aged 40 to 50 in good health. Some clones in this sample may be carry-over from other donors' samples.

CDR3 sequence reads: CASSPRGQGQANEKLFF. The CDR3 DNA reads TGTGCCAGCTCACCACGGGGACAGGGGCAGGCTAATGAAAAACTGTTTTTT. This chain links TRBV18 with TRBJ1-4, with 10 nucleotides matching TRBD1. J gave up 3 bases and V 1 base, and 5 bases lay outside the gene matches. Per the germline V gene, CDR1 is KGHSH and CDR2 is LQKENI. The CDR3 extends over 17 amino acids. The variable domain in full, completed from reference TRBV18 and TRBJ1-4, reads NAGVMQNPRHLVRRRGQEARLRCSPMKGHSHVYWYRQLPEEGLKFMVYLQKENIIDESGMPKERFSAEFPKEGPSILRIQQVVRGDSAAYFCASSPRGQGQANEKLFFGSGTQLSVL.

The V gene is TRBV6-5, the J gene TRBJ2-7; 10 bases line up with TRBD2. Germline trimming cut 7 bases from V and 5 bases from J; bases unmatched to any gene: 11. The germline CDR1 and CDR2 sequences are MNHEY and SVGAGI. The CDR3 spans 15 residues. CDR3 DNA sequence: TGTGCCAGCAATCCAATAGCGGGAGGTATGAACGAGCAGTACTTC. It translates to CASNPIAGGMNEQYF.

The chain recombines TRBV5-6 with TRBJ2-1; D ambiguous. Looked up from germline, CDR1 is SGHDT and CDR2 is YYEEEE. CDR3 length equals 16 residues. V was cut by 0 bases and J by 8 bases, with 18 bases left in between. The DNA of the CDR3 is TGTGCCAGCAGCTTGGCACGGGCCGCTTCAGAGCATGAGCAGTTCTTC. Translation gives CASSLARAASEHEQFF.

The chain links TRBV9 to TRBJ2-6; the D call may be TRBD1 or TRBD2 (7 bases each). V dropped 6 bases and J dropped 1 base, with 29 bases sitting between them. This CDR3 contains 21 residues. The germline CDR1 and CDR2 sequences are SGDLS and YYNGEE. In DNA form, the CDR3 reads TGTGCCAGCACCCCCGGGGGAGGGGGCGTCCACTCTGTATCTGGGGCCAACGTCCTGACTTTC. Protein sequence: CASTPGGGGVHSVSGANVLTF.

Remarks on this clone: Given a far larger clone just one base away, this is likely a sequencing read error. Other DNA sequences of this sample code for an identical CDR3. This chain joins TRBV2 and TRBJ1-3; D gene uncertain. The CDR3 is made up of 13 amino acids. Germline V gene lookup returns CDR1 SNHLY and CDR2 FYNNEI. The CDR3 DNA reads TGTGCCACCCAGGCCCGCTCTGGAAATACCATATATTTT. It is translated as CATQARSGNTIYF.

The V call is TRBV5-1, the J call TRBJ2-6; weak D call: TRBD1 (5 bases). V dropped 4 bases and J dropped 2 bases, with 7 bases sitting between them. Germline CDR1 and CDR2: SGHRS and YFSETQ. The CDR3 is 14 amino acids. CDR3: CASSATAGANVLTF. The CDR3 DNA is TGCGCCAGCAGCGCGACAGCTGGGGCCAACGTCCTGACTTTC.

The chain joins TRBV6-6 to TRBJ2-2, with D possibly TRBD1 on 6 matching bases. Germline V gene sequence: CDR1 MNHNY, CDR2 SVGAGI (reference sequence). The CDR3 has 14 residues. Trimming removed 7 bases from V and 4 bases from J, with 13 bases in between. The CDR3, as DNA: TGTGCCAGCACTGGACAGCTACCCACCGGGGAGCTGTTTTTT. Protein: CASTGQLPTGELFF.

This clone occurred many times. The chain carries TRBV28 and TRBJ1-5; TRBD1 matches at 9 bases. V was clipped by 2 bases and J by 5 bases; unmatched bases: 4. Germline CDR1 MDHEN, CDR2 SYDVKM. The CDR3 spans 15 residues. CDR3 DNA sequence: TGTGCCAGCAGTTTAACCGACAGGGGGTATCAGCCCCAGCATTTT. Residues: CASSLTDRGYQPQHF.

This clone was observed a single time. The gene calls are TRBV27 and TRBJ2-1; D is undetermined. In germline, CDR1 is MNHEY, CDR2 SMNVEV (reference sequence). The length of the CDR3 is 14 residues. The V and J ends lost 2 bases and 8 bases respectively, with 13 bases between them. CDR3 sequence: CASSLIGRRDEQFF. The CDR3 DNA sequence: TGTGCCAGCAGTTTAATAGGCAGGAGAGATGAGCAGTTCTTC.